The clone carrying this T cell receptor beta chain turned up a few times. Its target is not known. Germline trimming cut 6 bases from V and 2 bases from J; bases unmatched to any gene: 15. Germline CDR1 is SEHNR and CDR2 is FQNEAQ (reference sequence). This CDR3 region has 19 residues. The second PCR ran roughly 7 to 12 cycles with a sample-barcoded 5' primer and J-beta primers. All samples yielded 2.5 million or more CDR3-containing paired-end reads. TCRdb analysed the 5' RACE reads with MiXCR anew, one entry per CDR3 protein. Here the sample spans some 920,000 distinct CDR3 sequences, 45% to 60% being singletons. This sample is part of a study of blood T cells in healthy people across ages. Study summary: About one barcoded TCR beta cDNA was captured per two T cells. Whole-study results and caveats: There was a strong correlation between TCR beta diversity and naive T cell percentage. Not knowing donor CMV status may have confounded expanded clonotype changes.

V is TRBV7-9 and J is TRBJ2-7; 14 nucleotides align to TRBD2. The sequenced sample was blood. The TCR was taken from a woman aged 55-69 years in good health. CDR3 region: CASRSTGTSGSLNPYEQYF. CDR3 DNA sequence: TGTGCCAGCAGAAGTACCGGGACTAGCGGGAGTCTAAATCCCTACGAGCAGTACTTC.